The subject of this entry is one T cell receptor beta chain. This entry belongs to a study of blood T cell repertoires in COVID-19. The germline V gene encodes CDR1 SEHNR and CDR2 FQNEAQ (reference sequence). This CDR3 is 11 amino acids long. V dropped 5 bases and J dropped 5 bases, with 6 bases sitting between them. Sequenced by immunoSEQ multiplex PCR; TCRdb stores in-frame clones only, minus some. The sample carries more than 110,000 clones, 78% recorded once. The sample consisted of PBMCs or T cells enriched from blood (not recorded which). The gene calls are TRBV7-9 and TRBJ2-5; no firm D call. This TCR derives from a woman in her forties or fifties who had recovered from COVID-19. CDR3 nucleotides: TGTGCCAGCAGCACCGGGGAGACCCAGTACTTC. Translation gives CASSTGETQYF.